Listed here are 20 T cell receptor beta chains from one sample, sequenced in a study of response to subunit inactivated influenza vaccine. TCRdb redid the calling of the RT-PCR reads with MiXCR, one entry per CDR3 protein. This table has a few hundred thousand distinct CDR3 sequences, about 20% appearing once. Sequenced material: PBMCs from blood, taken 21 months after vaccination. These receptors were collected from a man between 45 and 75 years old who received an inactivated influenza vaccine.

The rearrangement joins TRBV5-5 to TRBJ1-1; D perhaps matches TRBD1 (6 bases). This CDR3 has 15 residues. Trimming shortened V by 2 bases and J by 2 bases, and 13 bases separated the two germline ends. CDR1 and CDR2 (germline): SGHKS, YYEKEE (reference sequence). As DNA, the CDR3 is TGTGCCAGCAGCTTCCTGGGGGGGCGCAACACTGAAGCTTTCTTT. It translates to CASSFLGGRNTEAFF.

This rearrangement joins TRBV29-1 to TRBJ2-7; the D call may be TRBD1 or TRBD2 (5 bases each). Germline values: CDR1 SQVTM, CDR2 ANQGSEA. This CDR3 has 14 amino acids. The V end lost 6 bases, the J end lost 5 bases, and 20 bases lay between the germline ends. The CDR3: CSVAGGHLGDEQYF. The CDR3, as DNA: TGCAGCGTGGCCGGAGGACACCTAGGGGACGAGCAGTACTTC.

This clonotype turned up a few times. The gene calls are TRBV3-1 and TRBJ2-2; D is uncertain. The CDR3 is 11 amino acids. Germline lookup yields CDR1 LGHDT and CDR2 YNNKEL (reference sequence). V was trimmed by 1 base and J by 7 bases, leaving 1 base between them. In DNA, the CDR3 is TGTGCCAGCAGCCAAGTCGGGGAGCTGTTTTTT. Residues: CASSQVGELFF.

This clonotype was seen a few times. V and J are TRBV20-1 and TRBJ1-6, with 12 bases aligning to TRBD1. The length of the CDR3 is 14 residues. CDR1 and CDR2 (germline): DFQATT, SNEGSKA (reference sequence). V gave up 3 bases and J gave up 10 bases; unmatched junction bases: 4. CDR3 in amino acids: CSASRDRGRSPLHF. CDR3 in DNA: TGCAGTGCTAGCCGGGACAGGGGGCGATCACCCCTCCACTTT.

The CDR3 loop reads CASSQVDRGGGYTF. The CDR3 bases are TGCGCCAGCAGCCAAGTTGACAGGGGAGGAGGCTACACCTTC. The chain joins TRBV4-3 to TRBJ1-2; the match to TRBD1 covers 8 bases. V trimming: 1 base; J trimming: 8 bases; junction bases outside the gene matches: 6. Germline V lookup: CDR1 LGHNA, CDR2 YSLEER. The length of the CDR3 is 14 residues.

The chain joins TRBV11-2 to TRBJ2-7, with D perhaps TRBD1 (6 bases). V was clipped by 8 bases and J by 1 base, with 18 bases between them. CDR1 is SGHAT, CDR2 FQNNGV, per germline. The CDR3 consists of 15 residues. This CDR3 is CASSGTTKISYEQYF. CDR3 coding DNA: TGTGCCAGCTCCGGGACAACAAAAATATCCTACGAGCAGTACTTC. Variable domain in full (rest from reference TRBV11-2 and TRBJ2-7): EAGVAQSPRYKIIEKRQSVAFWCNPISGHATLYWYQQILGQGPKLLIQFQNNGVVDDSQLPKDRFSAERLKGVDSTLKIQPAKLEDSAVYLCASSGTTKISYEQYFGPGTRLTVT.

This sequence joins TRBV11-1 and TRBJ2-1; no firm D call. Germline values: CDR1 SGHAT, CDR2 FQDESV (reference sequence). The CDR3 extends over 18 amino acids. Deletions cut 1 base from V and 4 bases from J, with 20 bases between. The CDR3 region is CASSLVGSIMVAYNEQFF. The CDR3 DNA reads TGTGCCAGCAGCTTAGTGGGGTCGATCATGGTGGCATACAATGAGCAGTTCTTC.

The chain joins TRBV20-1 to TRBJ2-5; TRBD1 matches at 7 bases. Germline trimming cut 2 bases from V and 4 bases from J; bases unmatched to any gene: 4. Germline CDR1 is DFQATT and CDR2 is SNEGSKA (reference sequence). There are 13 residues in the CDR3. The CDR3 region is CSARPQGRETQYF. CDR3 coding DNA: TGCAGTGCTAGACCACAGGGGCGAGAGACCCAGTACTTC.

A few counts support this clonotype. The chain has TRBV20-1 and TRBJ1-2; D is undetermined. This CDR3 is built from 10 residues. Germline V lookup: CDR1 DFQATT, CDR2 SNEGSKA (reference sequence). The CDR3 sequence is CITENYGYTF. Written as DNA, the CDR3 is TGCATCACTGAAAACTATGGCTACACCTTC.

Here the CDR3 reads CASSWQAISTDTQYF. CDR3 bases: TGTGCCAGTAGTTGGCAGGCCATTAGCACAGATACGCAGTATTTT. V is TRBV19 and J is TRBJ2-3; D is uncertain. CDR3 length: 15 amino acids. The ends were cut back, 5 bases at V and 0 bases at J, with 12 bases in the middle. Germline CDR1 reads LNHDA; CDR2 reads SQIVND (reference sequence).

The genes are TRBV5-1 and TRBJ1-2; unclear D gene. Germline lookup yields CDR1 SGHRS and CDR2 YFSETQ. Deletions cut 3 bases from V and 8 bases from J, with 17 bases between. There are 14 residues in the CDR3. CDR3 sequence reads: CASSSGTSMVGYTF. The CDR3 DNA follows: TGCGCCAGCAGCTCGGGTACTTCTATGGTAGGCTACACCTTC.

V and J are TRBV20-1 and TRBJ2-1; possibly TRBD1 for D (6 bases). From germline, CDR1 is DFQATT and CDR2 SNEGSKA (reference sequence). The CDR3 contains 16 residues. V lost 0 bases and J lost 2, with 14 bases in between. Here the CDR3 reads CSARDPQTGTYNEQFF. The CDR3 region has the DNA TGCAGTGCTAGAGATCCCCAAACAGGGACCTACAATGAGCAGTTCTTC.

This clonotype came up many times. V and J are TRBV4-1 and TRBJ1-1; D ambiguous. V was clipped by 0 bases and J by 6 bases, with 14 bases between them. CDR1 and CDR2 (germline): MGHRA, YSYEKL. This CDR3 has 15 residues. CDR3 region: CASSQEWGPGAEAFF. The CDR3 DNA sequence: TGCGCCAGCAGCCAAGAATGGGGTCCCGGGGCTGAAGCTTTCTTT.

In its sample, this clonotype was seen a few times. The chain recombines TRBV6-1 with TRBJ2-1, with D perhaps matching TRBD2 (6 bases). Germline loops: CDR1 MNHNS, CDR2 SASEGT. V was cut by 5 bases and J by 9 bases, with 20 bases left in between. The CDR3 sequence is 15 residues long. DNA for the CDR3: TGTGCCAGCAGTCCATCGGCCCCGGTGGGGGGTGAGCAGTTCTTC. It specifies CASSPSAPVGGEQFF.

This clonotype turned up a few times. The CDR3 sequence is CASRDLNYGYTF. CDR3 nucleotide sequence: TGTGCCAGCCGGGACCTTAACTATGGCTACACCTTC. This chain joins TRBV10-3 and TRBJ1-2; weak D call: TRBD1 (5 bases). The V end was cut by 10 bases, the J end by 1 base, with 10 bases between. CDR1 and CDR2 (germline): ENHRY, SYGVKD. CDR3 size: 12 residues.

The V and J genes are TRBV5-5 and TRBJ1-6, with D unresolved. CDR3 size: 17 residues. The V end was cut by 3 bases, the J end by 4 bases, with 17 bases between. Per germline, CDR1 SGHKS and CDR2 YYEKEE (reference sequence). This chain's CDR3 is CASSSLTTGLYNSPLHF. CDR3 bases: TGTGCCAGCAGCTCACTGACAACCGGGCTTTATAATTCACCCCTCCACTTT.

The chain links TRBV28 to TRBJ2-3; 8 nucleotides line up with TRBD1. Germline V CDR1 and CDR2: MDHEN, SYDVKM. The V gene end was trimmed by 7 bases and the J gene end by 2 bases; junction bases not matched to a gene: 11. The CDR3 contains 16 residues. CDR3 loop: CASTADRGLSTDTQYF. CDR3 in DNA: TGTGCCAGCACCGCCGACAGGGGCTTATCCACAGATACGCAGTATTTT.

This clonotype turned up a few times. The V and J genes are TRBV7-2 and TRBJ1-4; 8 bases agree with TRBD1. With V trimmed by 1 base and J by 11 bases, 9 bases remained unmatched. This CDR3 is 15 amino acids long. Germline V gene sequence: CDR1 SGHTA, CDR2 FQGNSA. The CDR3 region has the DNA TGTGCCAGCAGCTTAGAGTCAGGGGGCGGGGGTAAACTGTTTTTT. Residues: CASSLESGGGGKLFF.

This rearrangement joins TRBV20-1 to TRBJ2-3, with D unresolved. CDR3 size: 10 residues. V lost 4 bases and J lost 4, with 3 bases in between. Germline assignment: CDR1 DFQATT and CDR2 SNEGSKA (reference sequence). CDR3 coding DNA: TGCAGTGCTACGGCAGATACGCAGTATTTT. It codes for CSATADTQYF.

This clonotype was observed a handful of times. This rearrangement joins TRBV5-5 to TRBJ2-4; maybe TRBD2 (6 bases). Trimming took off 3 bases at V and 6 bases at J, with 16 bases between the two ends. The CDR3 consists of 15 residues. CDR1 SGHKS and CDR2 YYEKEE come from the germline V gene (reference sequence). This chain's CDR3 is CASSSGGSTRNIQYF. CDR3 in DNA: TGTGCCAGCAGCTCTGGAGGGAGTACCCGAAACATTCAGTACTTC.